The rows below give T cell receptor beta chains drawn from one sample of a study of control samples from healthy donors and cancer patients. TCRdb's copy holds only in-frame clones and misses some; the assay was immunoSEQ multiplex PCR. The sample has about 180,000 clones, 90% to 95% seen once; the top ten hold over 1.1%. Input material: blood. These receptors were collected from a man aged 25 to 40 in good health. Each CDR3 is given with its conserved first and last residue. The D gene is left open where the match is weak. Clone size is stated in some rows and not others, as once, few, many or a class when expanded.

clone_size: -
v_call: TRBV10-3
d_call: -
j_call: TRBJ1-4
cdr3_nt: TGTGCCATCAGTGAGGCAGGGGCGAAGCAAAAACTGTTTTTT
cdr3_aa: CAISEAGAKQKLFF

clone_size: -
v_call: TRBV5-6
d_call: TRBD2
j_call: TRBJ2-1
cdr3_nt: TGTGCCAGCAGTCCCTTAGCGGGGGACCCCTACAATGAGCAGTTCTTC
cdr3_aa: CASSPLAGDPYNEQFF

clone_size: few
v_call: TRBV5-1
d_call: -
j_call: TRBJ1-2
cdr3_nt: TGCGCCAGCAGCTCCTCTGGCGGGAACTATGGCTACACCTTC
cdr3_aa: CASSSSGGNYGYTF

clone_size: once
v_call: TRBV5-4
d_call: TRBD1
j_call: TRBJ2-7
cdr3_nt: TGTGCCAGCAGCTTACAGACAGGGGGCTGGTCCTACGAGCAGTACTTC
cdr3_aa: CASSLQTGGWSYEQYF

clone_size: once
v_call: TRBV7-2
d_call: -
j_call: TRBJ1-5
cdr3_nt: TGTGCCAGCAGCCCTCGGGGGGATCAGCCCCAGCATTTT
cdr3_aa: CASSPRGDQPQHF

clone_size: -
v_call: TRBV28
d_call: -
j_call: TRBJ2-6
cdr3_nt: TGTGCCAGCAGTTGGGGGTCTGGGGCCAACGTCCTGACTTTC
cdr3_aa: CASSWGSGANVLTF

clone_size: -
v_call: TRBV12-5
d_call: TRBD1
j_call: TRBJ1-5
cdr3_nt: TGTGCTAGTGGCTTACAGGGGGATCAGCCCCAGCATTTT
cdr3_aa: CASGLQGDQPQHF

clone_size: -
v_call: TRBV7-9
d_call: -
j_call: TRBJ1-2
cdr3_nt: TGTGCCAGCAGCGAGGGTGCGGGGGCTACCTATGGCTACACCTTC
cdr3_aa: CASSEGAGATYGYTF

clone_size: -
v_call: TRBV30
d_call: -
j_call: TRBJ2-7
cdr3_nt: TGTGCCTGGTCTCGGGGCAGCCACTACGAGCAGTACTTC
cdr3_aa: CAWSRGSHYEQYF

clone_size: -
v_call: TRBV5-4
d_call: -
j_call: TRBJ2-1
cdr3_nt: TGTGCCAGCAGCTTGGATGGGAGCTCCTACAATGAGCAGTTCTTC
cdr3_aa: CASSLDGSSYNEQFF

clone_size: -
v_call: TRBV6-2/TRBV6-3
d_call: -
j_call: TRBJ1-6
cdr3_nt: TGTGCCAGCAGTTCCGGAGGGGATAATTCACCCCTCCACTTT
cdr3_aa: CASSSGGDNSPLHF

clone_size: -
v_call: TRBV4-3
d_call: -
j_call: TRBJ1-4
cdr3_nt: TGCGCCAGCAGCCAAGGAGGGAATTCGGGTAATGAAAAACTGTTTTTT
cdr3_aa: CASSQGGNSGNEKLFF

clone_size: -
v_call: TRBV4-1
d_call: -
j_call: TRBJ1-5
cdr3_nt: TGCGCCAGCAGCCCATCCAGAGGCAATCAGCCCCAGCATTTT
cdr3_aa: CASSPSRGNQPQHF

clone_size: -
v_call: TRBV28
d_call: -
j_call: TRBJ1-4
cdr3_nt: TGTGCCAGCAGCTCCTCGGGGGGCGGGGATGAAAAACTGTTTTTT
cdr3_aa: CASSSSGGGDEKLFF

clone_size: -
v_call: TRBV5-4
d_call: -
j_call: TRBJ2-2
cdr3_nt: TGTGCCAGCAGCTCCGAAATCGCGAACACCGGGGAGCTGTTTTTT
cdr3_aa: CASSSEIANTGELFF

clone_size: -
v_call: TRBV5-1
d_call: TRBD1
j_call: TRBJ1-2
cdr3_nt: TGCGCCAGCAGCGTAGGACAGGGGGCGCTAGGCTACACCTTC
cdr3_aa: CASSVGQGALGYTF

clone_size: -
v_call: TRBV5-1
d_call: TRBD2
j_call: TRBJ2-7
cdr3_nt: TGCGCCAGCAGCTTGGTAGAACGGAGCGGGGGCGCCTACGAGCAGTACTTC
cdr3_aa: CASSLVERSGGAYEQYF

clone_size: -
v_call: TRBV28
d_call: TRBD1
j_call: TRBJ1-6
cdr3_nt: TGTGCCAGCAGTTCATACTTAACACAGGGGAATTCACCCCTCCACTTT
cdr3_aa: CASSSYLTQGNSPLHF

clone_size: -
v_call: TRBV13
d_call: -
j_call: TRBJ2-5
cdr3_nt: TGTGCCAGCAGCATCCCAACAGGGGAGGGACAGACCCAGTACTTC
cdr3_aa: CASSIPTGEGQTQYF

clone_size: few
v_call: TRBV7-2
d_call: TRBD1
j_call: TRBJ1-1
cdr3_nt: TGTGCCAGCAGCTTAGGGGGCAGGGGGGAGGCTTTCTTT
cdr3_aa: CASSLGGRGEAFF

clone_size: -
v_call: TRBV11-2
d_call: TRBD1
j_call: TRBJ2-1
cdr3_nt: TGTGCCAGCAGCTTAGGACAGGGCACCTACAATGAGCAGTTCTTC
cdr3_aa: CASSLGQGTYNEQFF

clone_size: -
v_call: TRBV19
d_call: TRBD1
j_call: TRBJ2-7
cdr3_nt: TGTGCCAGTAGTGTCGGGACAGGGGGCGTCTACGAGCAGTACTTC
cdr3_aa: CASSVGTGGVYEQYF

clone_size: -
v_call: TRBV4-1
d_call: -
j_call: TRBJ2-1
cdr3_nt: TGCGCCAGCAGCCAAGAGTCCTCTCCCCAGTTCTTC
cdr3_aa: CASSQESSPQFF

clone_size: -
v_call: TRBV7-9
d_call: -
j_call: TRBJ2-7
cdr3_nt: TGTGCCAGCAGCCCCAACATAGAGCGGCGCTCCTACGAGCAGTACTTC
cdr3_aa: CASSPNIERRSYEQYF

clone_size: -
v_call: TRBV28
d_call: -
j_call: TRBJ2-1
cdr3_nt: TGTGCCAGCAAAACACCTGACCGCTCCTACAATGAGCAGTTCTTC
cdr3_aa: CASKTPDRSYNEQFF

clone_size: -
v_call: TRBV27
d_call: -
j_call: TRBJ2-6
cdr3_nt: TGTGCCAGCGAACAGTCTCTTTACTCTGGGGCCAACGTCCTGACTTTC
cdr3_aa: CASEQSLYSGANVLTF

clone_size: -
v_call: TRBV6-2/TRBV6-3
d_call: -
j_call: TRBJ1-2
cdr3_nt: TGTGCCAGCAGTGACAGGTTGAACTATGGCTACACCTTC
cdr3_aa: CASSDRLNYGYTF

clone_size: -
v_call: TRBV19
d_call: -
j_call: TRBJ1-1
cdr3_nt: TGTGCCAGTAGTTTAGCGAGAGTCACCACTGAAGCTTTCTTT
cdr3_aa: CASSLARVTTEAFF

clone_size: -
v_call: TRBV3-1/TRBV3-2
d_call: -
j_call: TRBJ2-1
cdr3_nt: TGTGCCAGCAGCCAGGGAAGGGGCAATGAGCAGTTCTTC
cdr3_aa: CASSQGRGNEQFF

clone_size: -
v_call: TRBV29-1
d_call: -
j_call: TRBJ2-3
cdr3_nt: TGCAGCGCCGGTGACTCCCCAGATACGCAGTATTTT
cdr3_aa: CSAGDSPDTQYF

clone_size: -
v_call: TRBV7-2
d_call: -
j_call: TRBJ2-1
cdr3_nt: TGTGCCAGCAGCTTATTAGGGTTATACTCCTACAATGAGCAGTTCTTC
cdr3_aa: CASSLLGLYSYNEQFF

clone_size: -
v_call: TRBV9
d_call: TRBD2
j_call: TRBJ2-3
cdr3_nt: TGTGCCAGCAGCGTGAGGTTCGGGGGGGATACGCAGTATTTT
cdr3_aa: CASSVRFGGDTQYF

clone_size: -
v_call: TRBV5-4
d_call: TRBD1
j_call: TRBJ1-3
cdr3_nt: TGTGCCAGCAGCTTGGCCGGGACAGGGTTTGGAAACACCATATATTTT
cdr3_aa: CASSLAGTGFGNTIYF

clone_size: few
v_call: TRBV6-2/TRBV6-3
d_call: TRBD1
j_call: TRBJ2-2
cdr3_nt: TGTGCCAGCAGTTCCGGACAGGGGCACACCGGGGAGCTGTTTTTT
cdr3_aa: CASSSGQGHTGELFF

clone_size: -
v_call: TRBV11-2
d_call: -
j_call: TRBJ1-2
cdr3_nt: TGTGCCAGCAGCTTAGTTTATGAAGGAGGTGGCTACACCTTC
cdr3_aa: CASSLVYEGGGYTF

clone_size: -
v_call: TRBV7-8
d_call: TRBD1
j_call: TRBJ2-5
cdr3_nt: TGTGCCAGCAGCTTAACAGGGGGCCAAGAGACCCAGTACTTC
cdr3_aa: CASSLTGGQETQYF

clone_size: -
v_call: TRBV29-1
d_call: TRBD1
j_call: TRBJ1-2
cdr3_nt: TGCAGCGTTGATTTCCCGGACAGGGCTCACGATGGCTACACCTTC
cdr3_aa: CSVDFPDRAHDGYTF

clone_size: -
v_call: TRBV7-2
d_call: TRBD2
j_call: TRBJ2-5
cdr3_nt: TGTGCCAGCAGCTACCGACTAGCGGGGGGACAAGAGACCCAGTACTTC
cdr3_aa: CASSYRLAGGQETQYF

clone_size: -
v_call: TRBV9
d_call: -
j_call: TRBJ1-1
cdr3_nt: TGTGCCAGCAGCCATCCTTATAAGCGGGAGAACACTGAAGCTTTCTTT
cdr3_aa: CASSHPYKRENTEAFF

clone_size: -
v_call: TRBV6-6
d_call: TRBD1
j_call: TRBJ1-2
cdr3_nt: TGTGCCAGCAGTTCAGGGGGCTATGGCTACACCTTC
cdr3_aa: CASSSGGYGYTF

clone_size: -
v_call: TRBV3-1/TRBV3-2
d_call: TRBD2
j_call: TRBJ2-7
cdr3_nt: TGTGCCAGCAGCCAAGATATAGCGGGGGCCTACGAGCAGTACTTC
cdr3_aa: CASSQDIAGAYEQYF

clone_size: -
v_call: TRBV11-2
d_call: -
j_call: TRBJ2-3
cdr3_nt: TGTGCCAGCAGGGACCTAGCGAGCACAGATACGCAGTATTTT
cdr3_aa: CASRDLASTDTQYF

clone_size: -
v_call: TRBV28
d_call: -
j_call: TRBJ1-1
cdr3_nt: TGTGCCAGCAGTCCCCCCATCCAGGCTGAAGCTTTCTTT
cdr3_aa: CASSPPIQAEAFF

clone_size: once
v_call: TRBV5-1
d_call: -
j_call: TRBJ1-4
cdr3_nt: TGCGCCAGCCGCGGGACAACTGGAGGGGAAAAACTGTTTTTT
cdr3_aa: CASRGTTGGEKLFF

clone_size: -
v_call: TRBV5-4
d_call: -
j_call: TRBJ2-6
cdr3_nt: TGTGCCAGCAGCCTATCCTGGGGGGCCAACGTCCTGACTTTC
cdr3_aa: CASSLSWGANVLTF

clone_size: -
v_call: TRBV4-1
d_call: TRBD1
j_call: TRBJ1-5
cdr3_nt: TGCGCCAGCAGCCAAGATTCGAACAGGGGGCGACAGCCCCAGCATTTT
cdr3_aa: CASSQDSNRGRQPQHF